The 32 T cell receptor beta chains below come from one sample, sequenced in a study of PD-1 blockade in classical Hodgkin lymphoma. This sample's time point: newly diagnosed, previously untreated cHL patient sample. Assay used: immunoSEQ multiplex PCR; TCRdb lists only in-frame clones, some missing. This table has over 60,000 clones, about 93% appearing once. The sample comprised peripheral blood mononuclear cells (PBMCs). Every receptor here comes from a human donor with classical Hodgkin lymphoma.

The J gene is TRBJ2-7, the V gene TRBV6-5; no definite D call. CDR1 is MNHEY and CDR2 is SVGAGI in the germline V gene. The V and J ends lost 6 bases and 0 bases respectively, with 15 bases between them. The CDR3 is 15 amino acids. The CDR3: CASSPIVYYSYEQYF. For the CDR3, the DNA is TGTGCCAGCAGCCCCATAGTCTATTACTCCTACGAGCAGTACTTC.

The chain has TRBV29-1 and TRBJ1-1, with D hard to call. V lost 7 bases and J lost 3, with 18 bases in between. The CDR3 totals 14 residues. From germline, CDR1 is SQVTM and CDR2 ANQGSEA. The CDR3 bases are TGCAGCGCCAAAGGAAGGGAAGGAGACACTGAAGCTTTCTTT. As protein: CSAKGREGDTEAFF.

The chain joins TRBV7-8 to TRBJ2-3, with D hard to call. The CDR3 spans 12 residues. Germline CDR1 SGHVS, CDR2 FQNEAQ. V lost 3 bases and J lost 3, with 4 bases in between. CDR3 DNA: TGTGCCAGCAGCTTGGGGACAGATACGCAGTATTTT. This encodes CASSLGTDTQYF.

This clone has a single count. CDR3 sequence: CASSLGGGFYTDTQYF. The DNA for the CDR3 is TGTGCCAGCAGCTTGGGAGGAGGGTTCTACACAGATACGCAGTATTTT. The chain employs TRBV5-8 and TRBJ2-3; TRBD2 might be the D (6 bases). This CDR3 spans 16 amino acids. With 0 bases removed from V and 2 bases from J, the gap between germline ends came to 13 bases. CDR1 and CDR2 from the germline V gene are SGHTS and YDEGEE.

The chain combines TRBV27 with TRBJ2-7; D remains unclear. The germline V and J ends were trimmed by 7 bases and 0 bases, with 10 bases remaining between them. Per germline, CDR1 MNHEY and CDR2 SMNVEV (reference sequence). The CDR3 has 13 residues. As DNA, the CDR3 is TGTGCCAGCAAGACGGTGAGCTCCTACGAGCAGTACTTC. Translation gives CASKTVSSYEQYF.

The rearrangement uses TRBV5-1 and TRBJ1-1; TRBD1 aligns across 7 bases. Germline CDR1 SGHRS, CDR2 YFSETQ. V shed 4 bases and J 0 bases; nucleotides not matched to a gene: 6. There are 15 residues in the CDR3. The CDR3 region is CASSPGQVLNTEAFF. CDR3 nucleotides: TGCGCCAGCAGCCCTGGACAGGTCTTGAACACTGAAGCTTTCTTT.

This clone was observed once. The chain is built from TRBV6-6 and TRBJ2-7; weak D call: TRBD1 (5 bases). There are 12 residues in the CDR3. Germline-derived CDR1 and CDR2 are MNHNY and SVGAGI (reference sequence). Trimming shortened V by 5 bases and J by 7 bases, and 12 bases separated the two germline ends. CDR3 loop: CASSDRGGEQYF. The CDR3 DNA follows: TGTGCCAGCAGTGACAGAGGTGGGGAGCAGTACTTC.

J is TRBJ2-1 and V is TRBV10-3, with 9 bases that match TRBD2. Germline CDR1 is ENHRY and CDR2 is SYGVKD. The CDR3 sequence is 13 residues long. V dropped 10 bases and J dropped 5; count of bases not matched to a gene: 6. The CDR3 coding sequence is TGTGCCACTGTGACTAGCGGAGACAATGAGCAGTTCTTC. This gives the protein CATVTSGDNEQFF.

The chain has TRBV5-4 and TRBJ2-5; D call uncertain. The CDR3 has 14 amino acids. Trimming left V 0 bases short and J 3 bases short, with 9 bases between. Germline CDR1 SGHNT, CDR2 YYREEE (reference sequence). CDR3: CASSLGQEKETQYF. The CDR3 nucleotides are TGTGCCAGCAGCTTGGGGCAGGAAAAAGAGACCCAGTACTTC.

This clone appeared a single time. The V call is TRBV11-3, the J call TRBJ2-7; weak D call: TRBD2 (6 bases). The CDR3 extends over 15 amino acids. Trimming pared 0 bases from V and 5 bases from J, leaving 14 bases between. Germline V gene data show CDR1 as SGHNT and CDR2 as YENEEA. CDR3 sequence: CASSLEFGSNHEQYF. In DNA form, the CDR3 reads TGTGCCAGCAGCTTAGAGTTCGGGAGTAACCACGAGCAGTACTTC. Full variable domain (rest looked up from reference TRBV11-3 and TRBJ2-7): EAGVVQSPRYKIIEKKQPVAFWCNPISGHNTLYWYLQNLGQGPELLIRYENEEAVDDSQLPKDRFSAERLKGVDSTLKIQPAELGDSAVYLCASSLEFGSNHEQYFGPGTRLTVT.

CDR3 sequence: CASSRDGAYEQYF. DNA of the CDR3: TGTGCCAGCAGTCGGGACGGAGCCTACGAGCAGTACTTC. The chain recombines TRBV27 with TRBJ2-7; D is tentatively TRBD1 or TRBD2 (5 bases each). The CDR3 loop spans 13 amino acids. Germline-derived CDR1 and CDR2 are MNHEY and SMNVEV (reference sequence). Trimming took 5 bases from V and 2 from J, leaving 10 bases between them.

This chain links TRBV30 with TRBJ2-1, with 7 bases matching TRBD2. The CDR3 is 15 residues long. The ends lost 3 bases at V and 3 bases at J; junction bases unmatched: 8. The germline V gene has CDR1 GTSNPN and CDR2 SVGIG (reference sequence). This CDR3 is CAWRGAGTVYNEQFF. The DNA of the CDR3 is TGTGCCTGGAGAGGAGCGGGAACCGTCTACAATGAGCAGTTCTTC.

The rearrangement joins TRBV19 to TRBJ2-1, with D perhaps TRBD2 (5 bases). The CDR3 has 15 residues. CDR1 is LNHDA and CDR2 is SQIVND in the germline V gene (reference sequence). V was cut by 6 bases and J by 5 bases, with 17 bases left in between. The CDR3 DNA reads TGTGCCAGTAGGGTACTAGGAGAGGGCCACAATGAGCAGTTCTTC. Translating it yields CASRVLGEGHNEQFF.

The CDR3 coding sequence is TGTGCCAGCAGTTATTCAGATACGCAGTATTTT. This codes for CASSYSDTQYF. This chain joins TRBV28 and TRBJ2-3; D gene unclear. V gave up 4 bases and J gave up 4 bases, with 3 bases separating them. Germline values: CDR1 MDHEN, CDR2 SYDVKM. The CDR3 runs to 11 residues.

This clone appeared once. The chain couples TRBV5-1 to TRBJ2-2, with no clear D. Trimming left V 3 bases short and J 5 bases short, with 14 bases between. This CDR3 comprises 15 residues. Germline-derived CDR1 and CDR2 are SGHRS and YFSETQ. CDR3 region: CASSSGYTGTGELFF. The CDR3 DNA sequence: TGCGCCAGCAGCTCCGGATACACTGGGACCGGGGAGCTGTTTTTT. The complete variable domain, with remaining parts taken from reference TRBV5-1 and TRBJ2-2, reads KAGVTQTPRYLIKTRGQQVTLSCSPISGHRSVSWYQQTPGQGLQFLFEYFSETQRNKGNFPGRFSGRQFSNSRSEMNVSTLELGDSALYLCASSSGYTGTGELFFGEGSRLTVL.

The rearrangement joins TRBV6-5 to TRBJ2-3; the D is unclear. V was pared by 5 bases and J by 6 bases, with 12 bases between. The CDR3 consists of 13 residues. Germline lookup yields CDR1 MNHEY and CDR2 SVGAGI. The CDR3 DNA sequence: TGTGCCAGCAGTCCCTCCGTTGTTGATACGCAGTATTTT. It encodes CASSPSVVDTQYF.

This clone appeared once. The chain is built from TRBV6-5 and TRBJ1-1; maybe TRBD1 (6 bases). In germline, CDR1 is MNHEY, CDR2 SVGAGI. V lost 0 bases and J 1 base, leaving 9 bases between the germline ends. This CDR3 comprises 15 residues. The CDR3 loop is CASSYSGAWNTEAFF. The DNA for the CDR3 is TGTGCCAGCAGTTACTCGGGGGCCTGGAACACTGAAGCTTTCTTT.

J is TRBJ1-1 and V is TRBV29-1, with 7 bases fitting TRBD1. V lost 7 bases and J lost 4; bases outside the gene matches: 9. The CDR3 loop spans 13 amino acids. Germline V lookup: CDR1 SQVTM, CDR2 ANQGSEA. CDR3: CSGLTGFGTEAFF. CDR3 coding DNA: TGCAGCGGCTTGACAGGGTTCGGCACTGAAGCTTTCTTT.

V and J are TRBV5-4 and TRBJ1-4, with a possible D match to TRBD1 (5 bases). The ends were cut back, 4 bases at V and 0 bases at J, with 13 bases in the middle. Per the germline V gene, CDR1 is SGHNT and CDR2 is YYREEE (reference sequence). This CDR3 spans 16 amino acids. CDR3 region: CASSQRTKATNEKLFF. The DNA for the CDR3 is TGTGCCAGCAGCCAACGGACAAAGGCAACTAATGAAAAACTGTTTTTT.

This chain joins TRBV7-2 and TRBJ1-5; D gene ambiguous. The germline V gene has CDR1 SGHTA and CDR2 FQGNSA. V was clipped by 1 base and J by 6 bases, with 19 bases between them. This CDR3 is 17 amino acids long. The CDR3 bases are TGTGCCAGCAGCTTAGTAGGGCGCGTCGACGCCCCTCAGCCCCAGCATTTT. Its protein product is CASSLVGRVDAPQPQHF.

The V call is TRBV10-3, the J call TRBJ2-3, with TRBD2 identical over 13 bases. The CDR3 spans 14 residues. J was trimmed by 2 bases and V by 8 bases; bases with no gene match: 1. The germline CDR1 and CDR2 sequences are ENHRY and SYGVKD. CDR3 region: CAIGTSGNTDTQYF. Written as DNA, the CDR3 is TGTGCCATCGGGACTAGCGGGAACACAGATACGCAGTATTTT.

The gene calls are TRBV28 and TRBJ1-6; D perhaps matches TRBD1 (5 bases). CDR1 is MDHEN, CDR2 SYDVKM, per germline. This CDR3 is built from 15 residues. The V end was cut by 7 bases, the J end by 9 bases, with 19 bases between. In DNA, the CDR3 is TGTGCCAGCACCCACTGGGGAAGGGGTCGTTCACCCCTCCACTTT. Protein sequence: CASTHWGRGRSPLHF.

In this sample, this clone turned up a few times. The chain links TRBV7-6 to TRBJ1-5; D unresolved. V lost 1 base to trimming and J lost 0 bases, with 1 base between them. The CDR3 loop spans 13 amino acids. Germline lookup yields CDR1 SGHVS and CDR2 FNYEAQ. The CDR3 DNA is TGTGCCAGCAGCTTAGATAGCAATCAGCCCCAGCATTTT. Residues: CASSLDSNQPQHF. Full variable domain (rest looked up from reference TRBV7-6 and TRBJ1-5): GAGVSQSPRYKVTKRGQDVALRCDPISGHVSLYWYRQALGQGPEFLTYFNYEAQQDKSGLPNDRFSAERPEGSISTLTIQRTEQRDSAMYRCASSLDSNQPQHFGDGTRLSIL.

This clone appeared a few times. The CDR3 DNA sequence: TGCGCCAGCAGTGACACAGTCTACTATGGCTACACCTTC. The encoded protein is CASSDTVYYGYTF. V gene TRBV10-2 combines with J gene TRBJ1-2, with D unresolved. The CDR3 has 13 amino acids. Germline values: CDR1 WSHSY, CDR2 SAAADI. The V gene lost 3 bases and the J gene lost 3 bases, with 8 bases spanning the gap.

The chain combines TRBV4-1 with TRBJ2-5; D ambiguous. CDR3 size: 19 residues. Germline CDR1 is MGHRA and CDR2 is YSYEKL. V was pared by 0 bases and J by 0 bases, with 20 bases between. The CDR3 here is CASSQDDASPPRDQETQYF. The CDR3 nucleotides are TGCGCCAGCAGCCAAGATGACGCCTCCCCCCCCCGGGACCAAGAGACCCAGTACTTC.

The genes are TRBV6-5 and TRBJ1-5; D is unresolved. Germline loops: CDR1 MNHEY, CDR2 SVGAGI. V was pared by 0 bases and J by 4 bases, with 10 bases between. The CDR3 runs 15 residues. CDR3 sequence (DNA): TGTGCCAGCAGTTACTCGATCGGGAGTAATCAGCCCCAGCATTTT. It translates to CASSYSIGSNQPQHF.

This CDR3 is CASSDSGEVTDTQYF. DNA for the CDR3: TGCGCCAGCAGTGATTCCGGGGAGGTCACAGATACGCAGTATTTT. The rearrangement uses TRBV10-1 and TRBJ2-3; D is perhaps TRBD2 (6 bases). Trimming pared 3 bases from V and 2 bases from J, leaving 12 bases between. The germline CDR1 and CDR2 sequences are WNHNN and SYGVQD (reference sequence). The CDR3 is 15 amino acids.

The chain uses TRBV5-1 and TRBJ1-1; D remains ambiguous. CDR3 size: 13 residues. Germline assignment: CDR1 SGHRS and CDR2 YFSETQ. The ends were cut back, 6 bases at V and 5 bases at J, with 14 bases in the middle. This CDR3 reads CASTPWGGTEAFF. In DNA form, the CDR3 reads TGCGCCAGCACCCCTTGGGGAGGGACTGAAGCTTTCTTT.

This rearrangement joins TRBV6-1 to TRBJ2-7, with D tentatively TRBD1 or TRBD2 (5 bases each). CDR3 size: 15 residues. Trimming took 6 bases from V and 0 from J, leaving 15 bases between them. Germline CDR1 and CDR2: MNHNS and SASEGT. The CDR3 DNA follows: TGTGCCAGCAGGAGGGTCAGACAGTTCTCCTACGAGCAGTACTTC. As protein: CASRRVRQFSYEQYF.

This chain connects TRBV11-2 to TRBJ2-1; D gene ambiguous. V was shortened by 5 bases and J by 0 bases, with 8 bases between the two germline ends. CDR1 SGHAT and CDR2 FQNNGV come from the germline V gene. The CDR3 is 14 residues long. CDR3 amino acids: CASSLIGSYNEQFF. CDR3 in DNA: TGTGCCAGCAGCCTCATCGGCTCCTACAATGAGCAGTTCTTC.

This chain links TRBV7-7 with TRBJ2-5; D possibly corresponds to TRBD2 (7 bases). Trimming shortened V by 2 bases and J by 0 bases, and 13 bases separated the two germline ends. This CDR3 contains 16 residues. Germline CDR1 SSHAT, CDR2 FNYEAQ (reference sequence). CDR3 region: CASSLTAGANQETQYF. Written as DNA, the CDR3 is TGTGCCAGCAGCTTAACGGCGGGGGCTAACCAAGAGACCCAGTACTTC.

CDR3 in amino acids: CASSPGREQFF. The CDR3 DNA sequence: TGTGCCAGCAGCCCGGGGCGGGAGCAGTTCTTC. The chain combines TRBV7-2 with TRBJ2-1; D possibly matches TRBD1 or TRBD2 (5 bases each). In germline, CDR1 is SGHTA, CDR2 FQGNSA. The ends were cut back, 5 bases at V and 10 bases at J, with 9 bases in the middle. This CDR3 spans 11 amino acids.